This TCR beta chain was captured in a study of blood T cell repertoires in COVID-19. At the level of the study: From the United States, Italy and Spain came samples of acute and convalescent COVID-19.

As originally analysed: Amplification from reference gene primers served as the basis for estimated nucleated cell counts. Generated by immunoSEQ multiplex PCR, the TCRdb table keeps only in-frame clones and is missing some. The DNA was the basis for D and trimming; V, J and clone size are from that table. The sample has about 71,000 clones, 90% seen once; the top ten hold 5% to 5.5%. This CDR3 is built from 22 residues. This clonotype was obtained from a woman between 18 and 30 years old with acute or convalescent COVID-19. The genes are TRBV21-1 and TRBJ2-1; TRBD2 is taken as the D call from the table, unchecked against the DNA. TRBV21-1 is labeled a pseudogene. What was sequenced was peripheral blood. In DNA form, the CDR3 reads TGTGCCAGCAGCATAAAAGGTTGGGAGACTAGCGGGAGTCGGAGCTCCTACAATGAGCAGTTCTTC. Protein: CASSIKGWETSGSRSSYNEQFF.